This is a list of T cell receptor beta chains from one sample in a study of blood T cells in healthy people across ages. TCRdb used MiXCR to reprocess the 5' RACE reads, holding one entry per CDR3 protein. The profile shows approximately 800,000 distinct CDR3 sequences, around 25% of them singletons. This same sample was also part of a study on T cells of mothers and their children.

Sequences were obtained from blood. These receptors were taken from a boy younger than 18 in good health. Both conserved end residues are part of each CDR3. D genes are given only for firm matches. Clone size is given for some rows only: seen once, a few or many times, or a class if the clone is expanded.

CDR3: CASKGVNTGELFF; DNA: TGTGCCAGCAAAGGAGTAAACACCGGGGAGCTGTTTTTT; V: TRBV12-3/TRBV12-4; D: .; size: .; J: TRBJ2-2
CDR3: CSAGGSGNTDTQYF; DNA: TGCAGTGCTGGGGGTAGCGGAAACACAGATACGCAGTATTTT; V: TRBV20-1; D: .; size: .; J: TRBJ2-3
CDR3: CSASRRDNYEQYF; DNA: TGCAGTGCCAGCCGCCGGGACAACTACGAGCAGTACTTC; V: TRBV20-1; D: .; size: few; J: TRBJ2-7
CDR3: CASSLGRDVYEQYF; DNA: TGTGCCAGCAGCTTGGGACGGGACGTTTACGAGCAGTACTTC; V: TRBV3-1; D: .; size: many; J: TRBJ2-7
CDR3: CASSWSQGNEQFF; DNA: TGTGCCAGCAGCTGGTCACAGGGAAATGAGCAGTTCTTC; V: TRBV7-9; D: .; size: .; J: TRBJ2-1
CDR3: CASSLIHNNEQFF; DNA: TGCGCCAGCAGCTTGATACACAACAATGAGCAGTTCTTC; V: TRBV5-1; D: .; size: .; J: TRBJ2-1
CDR3: CASSLAIVGDGKTQYF; DNA: TGCGCCAGCAGCTTGGCCATAGTGGGGGACGGAAAGACCCAGTACTTC; V: TRBV5-1; D: .; size: .; J: TRBJ2-5
CDR3: CASSAGVGNTIYF; DNA: TGCGCCAGCAGCGCAGGGGTAGGAAACACCATATATTTT; V: TRBV5-1; D: .; size: few; J: TRBJ1-3
CDR3: CASSFSGRVFGYTF; DNA: TGTGCCAGCAGTTTCTCCGGGAGGGTCTTTGGCTACACCTTC; V: TRBV12-3/TRBV12-4; D: .; size: few; J: TRBJ1-2
CDR3: CASSLAGNPGWYEQYF; DNA: TGTGCCAGCAGTTTAGCGGGTAATCCGGGATGGTACGAGCAGTACTTC; V: TRBV12-3/TRBV12-4; D: .; size: few; J: TRBJ2-7
CDR3: CASSPTNTQYF; DNA: TGTGCCAGCAGTCCGACAAATACGCAGTATTTT; V: TRBV12-3/TRBV12-4; D: .; size: few; J: TRBJ2-3
CDR3: CASGPGFRNEQFF; DNA: TGTGCCAGCGGTCCAGGGTTTAGGAATGAGCAGTTCTTC; V: TRBV3-1; D: .; size: .; J: TRBJ2-1
CDR3: CASSPRQGQGDEKLFF; DNA: TGCGCCAGCAGCCCAAGGCAGGGACAGGGAGATGAAAAACTGTTTTTT; V: TRBV4-1; D: TRBD1; size: .; J: TRBJ1-4
CDR3: CSVVPGILAKNIQYF; DNA: TGCAGCGTTGTCCCGGGGATACTAGCCAAAAACATTCAGTACTTC; V: TRBV29-1; D: .; size: .; J: TRBJ2-4
CDR3: CASRVAGPRAYEQYF; DNA: TGTGCCAGCAGGGTCGCCGGCCCCAGGGCATACGAGCAGTACTTC; V: TRBV28; D: .; size: .; J: TRBJ2-7
CDR3: CASSQVEGLGNEKLFF; DNA: TGTGCCAGCAGCCAAGTTGAGGGGTTGGGTAATGAGAAACTGTTTTTT; V: TRBV4-2; D: .; size: many; J: TRBJ1-4
CDR3: CASSPGQLSFF; DNA: TGTGCCAGCAGTCCGGGACAGTTGTCGTTCTTC; V: TRBV28; D: TRBD1; size: .; J: TRBJ2-1
CDR3: CASSLSGTEEADTQYF; DNA: TGTGCCAGCAGCCTTTCAGGGACCGAAGAAGCAGATACGCAGTATTTT; V: TRBV7-3; D: .; size: .; J: TRBJ2-3
CDR3: CASSLGRGSNYGYTF; DNA: TGTGCCAGCAGCTTAGGTCGGGGCTCCAACTATGGCTACACCTTC; V: TRBV7-9; D: .; size: few; J: TRBJ1-2
CDR3: CASSKDQYGYTF; DNA: TGTGCCAGCAGTAAGGACCAGTATGGCTACACCTTC; V: TRBV25-1; D: .; size: few; J: TRBJ1-2
CDR3: CSARDVRGTGANVLTF; DNA: TGCAGTGCTAGAGATGTAAGGGGGACTGGGGCCAACGTCCTGACTTTC; V: TRBV20-1; D: .; size: .; J: TRBJ2-6
CDR3: CASSFTQATGGGYTF; DNA: TGTGCCAGCAGCTTTACCCAGGCGACCGGCGGAGGCTACACCTTC; V: TRBV5-5; D: .; size: few; J: TRBJ1-2
CDR3: CASSPHPGLAGGRRETQYF; DNA: TGTGCCAGCAGCCCACACCCGGGACTAGCGGGGGGCCGGAGGGAGACCCAGTACTTC; V: TRBV11-2; D: TRBD2; size: .; J: TRBJ2-5
CDR3: CATSREGGDETQYF; DNA: TGTGCCACCAGCAGAGAGGGGGGCGATGAGACCCAGTACTTC; V: TRBV15; D: .; size: .; J: TRBJ2-5
CDR3: CAITGTAGNTIYF; DNA: TGTGCCATCACTGGGACAGCTGGAAACACCATATATTTT; V: TRBV10-3; D: TRBD1; size: .; J: TRBJ1-3
CDR3: CASSLTGMPDTQYF; DNA: TGTGCCAGCAGCCTGACAGGGATGCCAGATACGCAGTATTTT; V: TRBV12-3/TRBV12-4; D: TRBD1; size: .; J: TRBJ2-3
CDR3: CASSLELHVLTF; DNA: TGTGCCAGCAGCTTAGAGTTGCACGTCCTGACTTTC; V: TRBV7-9; D: .; size: once; J: TRBJ2-6